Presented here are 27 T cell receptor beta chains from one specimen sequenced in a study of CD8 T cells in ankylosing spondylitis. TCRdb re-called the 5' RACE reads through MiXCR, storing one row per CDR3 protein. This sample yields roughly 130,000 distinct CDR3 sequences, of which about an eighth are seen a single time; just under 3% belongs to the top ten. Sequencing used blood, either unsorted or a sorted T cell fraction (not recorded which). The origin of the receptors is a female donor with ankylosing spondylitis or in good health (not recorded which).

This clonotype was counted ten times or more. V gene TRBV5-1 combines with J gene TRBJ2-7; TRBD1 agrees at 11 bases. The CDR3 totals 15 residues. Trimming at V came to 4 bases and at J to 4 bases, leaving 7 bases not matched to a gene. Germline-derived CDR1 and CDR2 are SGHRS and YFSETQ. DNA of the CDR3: TGCGCCAGCAGCAAAGGACAGGGGGCCTCTTACGAGCAGTACTTC. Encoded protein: CASSKGQGASYEQYF. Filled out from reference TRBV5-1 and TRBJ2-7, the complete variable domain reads KAGVTQTPRYLIKTRGQQVTLSCSPISGHRSVSWYQQTPGQGLQFLFEYFSETQRNKGNFPGRFSGRQFSNSRSEMNVSTLELGDSALYLCASSKGQGASYEQYFGPGTRLTVT.

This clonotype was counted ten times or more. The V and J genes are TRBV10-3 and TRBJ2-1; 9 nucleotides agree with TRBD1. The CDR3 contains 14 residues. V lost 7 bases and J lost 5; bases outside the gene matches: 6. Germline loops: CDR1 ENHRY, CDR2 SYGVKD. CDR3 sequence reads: CAINSDRGDNEQFF. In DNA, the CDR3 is TGTGCCATCAACTCGGACAGGGGAGACAATGAGCAGTTCTTC.

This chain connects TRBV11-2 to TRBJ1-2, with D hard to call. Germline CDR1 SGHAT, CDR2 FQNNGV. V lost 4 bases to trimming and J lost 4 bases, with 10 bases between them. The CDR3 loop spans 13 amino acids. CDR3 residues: CASSSRQGYGYTF. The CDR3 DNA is TGTGCCAGCAGCTCCCGACAAGGCTATGGCTACACCTTC.

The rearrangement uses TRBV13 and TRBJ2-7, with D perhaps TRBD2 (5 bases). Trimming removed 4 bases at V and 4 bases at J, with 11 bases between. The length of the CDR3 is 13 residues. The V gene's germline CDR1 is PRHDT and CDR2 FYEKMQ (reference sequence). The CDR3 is CASSSGQRYEQYF. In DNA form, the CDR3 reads TGTGCCAGCAGCTCAGGTCAGCGGTACGAGCAGTACTTC.

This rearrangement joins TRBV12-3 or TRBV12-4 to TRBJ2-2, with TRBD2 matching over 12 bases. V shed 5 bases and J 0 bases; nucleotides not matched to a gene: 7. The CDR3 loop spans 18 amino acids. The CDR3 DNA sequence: TGTGCCAGCAGTCCCCGCACTAGCGGGAGGCCGAACACCGGGGAGCTGTTTTTT. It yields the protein CASSPRTSGRPNTGELFF.

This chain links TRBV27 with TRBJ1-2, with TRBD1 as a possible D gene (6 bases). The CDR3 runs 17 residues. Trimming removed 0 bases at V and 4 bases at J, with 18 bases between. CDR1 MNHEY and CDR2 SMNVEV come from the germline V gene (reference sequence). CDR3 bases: TGTGCCAGCAGTTTATCCCCTGGACAGAGCCGATCCTATGGCTACACCTTC. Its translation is CASSLSPGQSRSYGYTF.

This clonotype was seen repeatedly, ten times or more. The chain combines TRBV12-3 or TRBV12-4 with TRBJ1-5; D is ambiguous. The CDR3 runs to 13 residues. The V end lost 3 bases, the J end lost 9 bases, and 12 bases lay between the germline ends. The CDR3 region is CASSFGPSRPQHF. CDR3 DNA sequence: TGTGCCAGCAGTTTTGGACCGAGTCGGCCCCAGCATTTT.

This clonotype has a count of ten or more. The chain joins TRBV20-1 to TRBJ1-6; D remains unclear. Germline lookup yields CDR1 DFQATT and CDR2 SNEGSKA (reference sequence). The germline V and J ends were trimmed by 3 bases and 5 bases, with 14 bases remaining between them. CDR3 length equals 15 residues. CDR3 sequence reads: CSASPGVRNNSPLHF. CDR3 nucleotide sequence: TGCAGTGCTAGTCCTGGGGTGAGGAATAATTCACCCCTCCACTTT.

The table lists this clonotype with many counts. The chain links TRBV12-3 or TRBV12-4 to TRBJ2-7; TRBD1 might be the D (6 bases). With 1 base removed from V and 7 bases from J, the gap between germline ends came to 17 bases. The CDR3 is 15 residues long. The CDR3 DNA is TGTGCCAGCAGTTTAGAGGGACACGGACCGAAGGAGCAGTACTTC. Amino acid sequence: CASSLEGHGPKEQYF.

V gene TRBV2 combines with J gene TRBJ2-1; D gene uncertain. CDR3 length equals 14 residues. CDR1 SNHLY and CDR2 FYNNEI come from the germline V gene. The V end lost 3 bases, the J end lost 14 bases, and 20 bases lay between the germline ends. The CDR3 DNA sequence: TGTGCCAGCAGTGATAGGACCACGAAGATCTCCGAGTTCTTC. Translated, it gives CASSDRTTKISEFF.

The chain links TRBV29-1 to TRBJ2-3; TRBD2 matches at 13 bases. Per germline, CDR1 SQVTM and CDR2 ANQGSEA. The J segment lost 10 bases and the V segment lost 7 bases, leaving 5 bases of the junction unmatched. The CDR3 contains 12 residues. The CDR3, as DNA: TGCAGCGGAGGACTAGCGGGAGAGGCGCAGTATTTT. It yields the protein CSGGLAGEAQYF.

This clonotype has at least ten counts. The CDR3 DNA follows: TGTGCCAGCAGCGTAGGTAGCGGTTTAGCCAAAAACATTCAGTACTTC. Amino acid sequence: CASSVGSGLAKNIQYF. The J gene is TRBJ2-4, the V gene TRBV9; D is possibly TRBD2 (6 bases). The CDR3 totals 16 residues. Trimming shortened V by 0 bases and J by 0 bases, and 10 bases separated the two germline ends. Germline V CDR1 and CDR2: SGDLS, YYNGEE.

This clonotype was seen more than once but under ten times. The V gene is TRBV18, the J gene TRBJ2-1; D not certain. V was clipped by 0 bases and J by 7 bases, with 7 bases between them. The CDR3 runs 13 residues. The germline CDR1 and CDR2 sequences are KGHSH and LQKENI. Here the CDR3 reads CASSPPVRNEQFF. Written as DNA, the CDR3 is TGTGCCAGCTCACCACCGGTTCGGAATGAGCAGTTCTTC.

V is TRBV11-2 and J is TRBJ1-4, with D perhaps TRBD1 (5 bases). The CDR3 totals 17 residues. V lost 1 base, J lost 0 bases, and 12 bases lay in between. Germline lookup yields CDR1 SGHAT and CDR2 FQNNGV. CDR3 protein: CASSLGWQGATNEKLFF. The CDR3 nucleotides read TGTGCCAGCAGCTTAGGTTGGCAGGGCGCAACTAATGAAAAACTGTTTTTT.

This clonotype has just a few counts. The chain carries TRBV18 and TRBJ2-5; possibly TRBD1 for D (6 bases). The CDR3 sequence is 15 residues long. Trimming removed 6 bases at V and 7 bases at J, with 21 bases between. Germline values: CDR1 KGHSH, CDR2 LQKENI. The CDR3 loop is CASSTRDTAPGTQYF. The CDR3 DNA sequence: TGTGCCAGCTCTACCCGGGACACTGCTCCGGGGACCCAGTACTTC. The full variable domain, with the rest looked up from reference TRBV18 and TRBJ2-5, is NAGVMQNPRHLVRRRGQEARLRCSPMKGHSHVYWYRQLPEEGLKFMVYLQKENIIDESGMPKERFSAEFPKEGPSILRIQQVVRGDSAAYFCASSTRDTAPGTQYFGPGTRLLVL.

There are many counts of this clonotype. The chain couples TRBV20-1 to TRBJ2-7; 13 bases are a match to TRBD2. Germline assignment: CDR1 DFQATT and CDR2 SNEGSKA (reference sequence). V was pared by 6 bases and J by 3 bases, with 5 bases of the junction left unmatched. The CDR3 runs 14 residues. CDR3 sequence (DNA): TGCAGTGCCCAGGGACTAGCGGGGTTCTACGAGCAGTACTTC. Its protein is CSAQGLAGFYEQYF.

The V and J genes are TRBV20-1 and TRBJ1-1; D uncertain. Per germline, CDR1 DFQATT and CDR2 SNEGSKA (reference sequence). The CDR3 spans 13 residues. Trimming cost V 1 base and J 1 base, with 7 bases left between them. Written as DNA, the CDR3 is TGCAGTGCTAGAGTACAGAAGAACACTGAAGCTTTCTTT. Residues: CSARVQKNTEAFF.

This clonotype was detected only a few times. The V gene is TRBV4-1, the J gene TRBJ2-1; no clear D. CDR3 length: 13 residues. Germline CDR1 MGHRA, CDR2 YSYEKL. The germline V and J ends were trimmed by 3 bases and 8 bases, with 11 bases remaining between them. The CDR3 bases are TGCGCCAGCAGCCAGACGGCCCGGGATGAGCAGTTCTTC. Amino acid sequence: CASSQTARDEQFF.

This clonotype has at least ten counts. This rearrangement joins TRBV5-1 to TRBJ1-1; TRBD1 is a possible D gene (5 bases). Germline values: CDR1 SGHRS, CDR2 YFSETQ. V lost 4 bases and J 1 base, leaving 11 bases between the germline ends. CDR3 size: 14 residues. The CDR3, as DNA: TGCGCCAGCAGCAAGGGACTGGGGAACACTGAAGCTTTCTTT. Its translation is CASSKGLGNTEAFF.

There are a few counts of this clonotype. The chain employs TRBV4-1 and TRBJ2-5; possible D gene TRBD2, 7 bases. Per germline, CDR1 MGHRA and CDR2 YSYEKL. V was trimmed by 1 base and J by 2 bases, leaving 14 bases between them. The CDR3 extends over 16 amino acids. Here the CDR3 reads CASSQALGGGQETQYF. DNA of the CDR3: TGCGCCAGCAGCCAAGCTTTGGGAGGGGGGCAAGAGACCCAGTACTTC.

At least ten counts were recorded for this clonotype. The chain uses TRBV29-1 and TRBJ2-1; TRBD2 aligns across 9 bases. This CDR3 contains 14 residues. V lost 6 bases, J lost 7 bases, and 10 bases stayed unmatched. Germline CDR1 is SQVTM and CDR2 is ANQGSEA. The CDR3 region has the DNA TGCAGCGTCCACCCGGCGGGAGGGGTAAATGAGCAGTTCTTC. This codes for CSVHPAGGVNEQFF.

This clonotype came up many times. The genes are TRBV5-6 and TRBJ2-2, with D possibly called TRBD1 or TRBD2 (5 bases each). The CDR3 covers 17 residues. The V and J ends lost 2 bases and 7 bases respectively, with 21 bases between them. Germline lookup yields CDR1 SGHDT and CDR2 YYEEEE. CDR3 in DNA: TGTGCCAGCAGCTTTGGAACCGGGACCACGAAGGGCGGGGAGCTGTTTTTT. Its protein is CASSFGTGTTKGGELFF.

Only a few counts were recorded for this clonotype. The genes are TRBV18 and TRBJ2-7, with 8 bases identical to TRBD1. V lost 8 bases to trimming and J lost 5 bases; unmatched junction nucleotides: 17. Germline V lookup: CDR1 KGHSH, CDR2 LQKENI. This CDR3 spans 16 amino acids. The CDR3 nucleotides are TGTGCCAGCGCACAGGGGGTAACAGGGGGTAGCCACGAGCAGTACTTC. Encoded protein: CASAQGVTGGSHEQYF.

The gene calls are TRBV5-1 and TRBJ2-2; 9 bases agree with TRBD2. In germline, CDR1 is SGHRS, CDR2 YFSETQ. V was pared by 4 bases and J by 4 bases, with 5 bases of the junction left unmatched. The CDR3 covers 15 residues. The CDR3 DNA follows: TGCGCCAGCAGCGGGGGGACTAGCAGCACCGGGGAGCTGTTTTTT. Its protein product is CASSGGTSSTGELFF.

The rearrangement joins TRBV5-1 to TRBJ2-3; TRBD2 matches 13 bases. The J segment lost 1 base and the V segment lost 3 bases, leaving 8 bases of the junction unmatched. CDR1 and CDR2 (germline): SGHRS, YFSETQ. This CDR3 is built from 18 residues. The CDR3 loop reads CASSSGTSGIGGTDTQYF. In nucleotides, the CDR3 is TGCGCCAGCAGCTCCGGGACTAGCGGGATTGGTGGCACAGATACGCAGTATTTT.

The CDR3 DNA is TGTGCCAGCCAGGTTGACAGAACCACAGATACGCAGTATTTT. It codes for CASQVDRTTDTQYF. This chain links TRBV3-1 with TRBJ2-3; a weak D match, TRBD1 (5 bases). The CDR3 is 14 amino acids. The V gene's germline CDR1 is LGHDT and CDR2 YNNKEL (reference sequence). Trimming shortened V by 8 bases and J by 2 bases, and 14 bases separated the two germline ends.

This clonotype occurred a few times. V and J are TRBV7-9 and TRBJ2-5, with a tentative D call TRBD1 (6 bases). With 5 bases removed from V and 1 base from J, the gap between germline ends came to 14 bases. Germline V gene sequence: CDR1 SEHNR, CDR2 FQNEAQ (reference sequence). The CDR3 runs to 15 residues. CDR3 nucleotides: TGTGCCAGCAGCCCAGATTTGGACAGCCAAGAGACCCAGTACTTC. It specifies CASSPDLDSQETQYF.